This T cell receptor beta chain was found in a study of T cell repertoires in cytomegalovirus infection. For the study at large: Public TCR beta signatures were indicative of both CMV infection and a matching HLA type.

Study-wide results and caveats: HLA-C-restricted CMV clonotypes gave the most frequent clonotype in two of eight donors.

This clonotype appeared a few times. The antigen is not known. TCRdb recomputed calls from the reads with MiXCR, one row per CDR3 protein. The table lists 680,000 or so distinct CDR3 sequences, approximately 34% of them singletons. CDR1 and CDR2 from the germline V gene are SQVTM and ANQGSEA. V gave up 2 bases and J gave up 4 bases; unmatched junction bases: 7. The CDR3 covers 14 residues. This receptor was identified in a human donor in good health (CMV status not recorded). Some clones in this sample may be carry-over from other donors' samples. The chain couples TRBV29-1 to TRBJ2-5; 7 bases match TRBD1. The material sequenced was PBMCs. CDR3 sequence reads: CSVEIPGQRETQYF. In DNA, the CDR3 is TGCAGCGTTGAAATTCCGGGACAGAGAGAGACCCAGTACTTC.